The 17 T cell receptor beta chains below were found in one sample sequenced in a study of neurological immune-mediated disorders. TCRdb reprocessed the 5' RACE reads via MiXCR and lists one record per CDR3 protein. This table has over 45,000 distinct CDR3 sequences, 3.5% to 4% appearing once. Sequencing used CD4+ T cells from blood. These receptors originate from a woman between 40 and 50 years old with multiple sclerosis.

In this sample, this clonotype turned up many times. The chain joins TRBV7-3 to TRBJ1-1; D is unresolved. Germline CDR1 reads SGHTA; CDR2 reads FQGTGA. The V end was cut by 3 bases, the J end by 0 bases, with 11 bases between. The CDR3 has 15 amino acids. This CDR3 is CASSLYGPMNTEAFF. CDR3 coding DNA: TGTGCCAGCAGCTTGTACGGCCCGATGAACACTGAAGCTTTCTTT.

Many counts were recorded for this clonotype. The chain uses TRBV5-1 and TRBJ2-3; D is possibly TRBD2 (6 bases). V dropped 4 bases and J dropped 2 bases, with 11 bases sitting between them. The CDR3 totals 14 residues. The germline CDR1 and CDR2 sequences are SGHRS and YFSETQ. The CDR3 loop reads CASSPLASTDTQYF. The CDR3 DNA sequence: TGCGCCAGCAGCCCTCTAGCGTCCACAGATACGCAGTATTTT. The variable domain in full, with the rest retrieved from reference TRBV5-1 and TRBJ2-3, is KAGVTQTPRYLIKTRGQQVTLSCSPISGHRSVSWYQQTPGQGLQFLFEYFSETQRNKGNFPGRFSGRQFSNSRSEMNVSTLELGDSALYLCASSPLASTDTQYFGPGTRLTVL.

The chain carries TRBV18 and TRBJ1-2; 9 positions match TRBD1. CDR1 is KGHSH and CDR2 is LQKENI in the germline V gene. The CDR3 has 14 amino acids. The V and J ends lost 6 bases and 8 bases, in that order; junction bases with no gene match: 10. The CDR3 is CASSPGQGTGGYTF. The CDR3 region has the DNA TGTGCCAGCTCTCCGGGACAGGGAACGGGGGGCTACACCTTC.

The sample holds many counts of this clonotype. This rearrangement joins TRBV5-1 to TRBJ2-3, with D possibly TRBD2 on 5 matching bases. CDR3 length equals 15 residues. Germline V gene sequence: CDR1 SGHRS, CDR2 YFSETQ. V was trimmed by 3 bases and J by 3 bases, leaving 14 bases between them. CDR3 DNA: TGCGCCAGCAGCTCCCCTAGGACTCATACAGATACGCAGTATTTT. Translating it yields CASSSPRTHTDTQYF. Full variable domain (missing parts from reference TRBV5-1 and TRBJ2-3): KAGVTQTPRYLIKTRGQQVTLSCSPISGHRSVSWYQQTPGQGLQFLFEYFSETQRNKGNFPGRFSGRQFSNSRSEMNVSTLELGDSALYLCASSSPRTHTDTQYFGPGTRLTVL.

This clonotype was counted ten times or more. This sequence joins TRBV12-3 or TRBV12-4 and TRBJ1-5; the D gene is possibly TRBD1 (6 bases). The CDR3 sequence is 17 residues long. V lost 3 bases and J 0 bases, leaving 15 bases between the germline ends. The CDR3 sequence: CASSFGQGSNSNQPQHF. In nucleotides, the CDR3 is TGTGCCAGCAGTTTTGGGCAGGGGAGCAATAGCAATCAGCCCCAGCATTTT.

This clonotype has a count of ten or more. The CDR3 sequence: CASSQDLSGKLFF. CDR3 bases: TGTGCCAGCAGCCAAGATCTGTCCGGGAAACTGTTTTTT. The rearrangement uses TRBV14 and TRBJ1-4; D unclear. Germline V gene lookup returns CDR1 SGHDN and CDR2 FVKESK. V lost 0 bases and J lost 11, with 10 bases in between. The CDR3 is 13 amino acids.

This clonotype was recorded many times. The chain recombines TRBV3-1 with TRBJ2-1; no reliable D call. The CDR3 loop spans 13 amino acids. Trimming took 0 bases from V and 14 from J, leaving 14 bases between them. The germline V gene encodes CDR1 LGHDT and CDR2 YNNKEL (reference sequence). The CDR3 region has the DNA TGTGCCAGCAGCCAAGATATACACAAGCGCGAGTTCTTC. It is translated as CASSQDIHKREFF.

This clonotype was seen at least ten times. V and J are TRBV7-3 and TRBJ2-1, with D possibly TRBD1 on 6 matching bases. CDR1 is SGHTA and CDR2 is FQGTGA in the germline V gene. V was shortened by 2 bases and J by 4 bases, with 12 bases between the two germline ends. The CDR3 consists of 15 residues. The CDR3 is CASSLLAGVYNEQFF. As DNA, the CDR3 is TGTGCCAGCAGCTTACTAGCAGGGGTTTACAATGAGCAGTTCTTC.

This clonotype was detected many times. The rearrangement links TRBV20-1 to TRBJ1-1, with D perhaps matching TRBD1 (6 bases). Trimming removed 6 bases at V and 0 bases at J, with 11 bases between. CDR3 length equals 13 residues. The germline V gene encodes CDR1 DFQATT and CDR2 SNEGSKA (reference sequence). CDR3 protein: CSAIQGMNTEAFF. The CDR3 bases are TGCAGTGCGATACAGGGAATGAACACTGAAGCTTTCTTT.

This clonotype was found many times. The CDR3 nucleotides read TGTGCCAGCAGCTACAGGGTCCTGTATGGCTACACCTTC. Amino acids: CASSYRVLYGYTF. The gene calls are TRBV12-3 or TRBV12-4 and TRBJ1-2; maybe TRBD1 (6 bases). The CDR3 runs 13 residues. Trimming took 6 bases from V and 5 from J, leaving 13 bases between them.

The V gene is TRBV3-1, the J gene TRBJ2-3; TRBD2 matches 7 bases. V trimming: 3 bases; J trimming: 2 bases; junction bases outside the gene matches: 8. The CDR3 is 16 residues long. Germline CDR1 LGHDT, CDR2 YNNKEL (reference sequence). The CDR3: CASSQNGGTFTDTQYF. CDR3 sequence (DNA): TGTGCCAGCAGCCAGAACGGGGGGACTTTCACAGATACGCAGTATTTT.

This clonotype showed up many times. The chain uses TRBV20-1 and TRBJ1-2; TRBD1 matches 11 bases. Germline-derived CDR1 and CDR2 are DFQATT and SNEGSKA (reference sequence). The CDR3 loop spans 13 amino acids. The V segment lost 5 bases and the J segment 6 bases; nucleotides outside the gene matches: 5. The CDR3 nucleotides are TGCAGTGCTTGGACAGGGGGCCGAGATGGCTACACCTTC. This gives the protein CSAWTGGRDGYTF.

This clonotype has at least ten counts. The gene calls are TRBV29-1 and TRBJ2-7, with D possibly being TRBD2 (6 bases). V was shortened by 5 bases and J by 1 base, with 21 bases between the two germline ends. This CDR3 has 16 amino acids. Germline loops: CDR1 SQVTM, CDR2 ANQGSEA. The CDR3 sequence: CSVRPTQGGESYEQYF. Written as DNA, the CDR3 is TGCAGCGTTCGGCCGACTCAAGGAGGGGAATCCTACGAGCAGTACTTC.

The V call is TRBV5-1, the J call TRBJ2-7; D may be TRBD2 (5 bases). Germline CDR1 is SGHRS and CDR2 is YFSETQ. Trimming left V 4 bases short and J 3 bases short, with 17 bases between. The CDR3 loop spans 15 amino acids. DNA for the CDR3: TGCGCCAGCAGCCGGGCCCCGGGGATCATCTACGAGCAGTACTTC. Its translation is CASSRAPGIIYEQYF.

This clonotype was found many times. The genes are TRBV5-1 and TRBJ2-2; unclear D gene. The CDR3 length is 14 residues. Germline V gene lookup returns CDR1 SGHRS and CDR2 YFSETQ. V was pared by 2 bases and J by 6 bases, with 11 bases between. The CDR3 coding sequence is TGCGCCAGCAGCTTAATTCCTGGGTCCGGGGAGCTGTTTTTT. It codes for CASSLIPGSGELFF.

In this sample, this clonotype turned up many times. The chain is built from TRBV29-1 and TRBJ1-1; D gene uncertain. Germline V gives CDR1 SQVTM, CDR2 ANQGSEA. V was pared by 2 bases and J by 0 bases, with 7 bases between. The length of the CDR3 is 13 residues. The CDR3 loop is CSVEPALNTEAFF. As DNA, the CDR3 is TGCAGCGTTGAACCCGCACTGAACACTGAAGCTTTCTTT.

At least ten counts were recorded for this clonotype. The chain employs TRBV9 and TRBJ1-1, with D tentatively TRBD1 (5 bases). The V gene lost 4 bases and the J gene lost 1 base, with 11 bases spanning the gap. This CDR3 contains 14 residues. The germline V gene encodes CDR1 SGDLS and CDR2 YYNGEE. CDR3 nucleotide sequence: TGTGCCAGCAGCCCTCAAAGGGGGAACACTGAAGCTTTCTTT. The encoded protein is CASSPQRGNTEAFF.